This TCR beta chain was recorded in a study of blood T cell repertoires in COVID-19 (dated by TCRdb to the early 2020s). At the level of the whole study: Collaborator samples came from the United States, Italy and Spain and covered acute and convalescent phases of COVID-19. The prospective study material was composed of cDNA or gDNA derived from T cells, B-cell-depleted T cells, or PBMCs. The dataset comprised deeply sampled blood TCRbeta repertoires from subjects exposed to, actively infected with, or recovered from COVID-19. The repertoires were made available in a free public database intended to serve as a resource for research on the immune response to SARS-CoV-2. The samples were drawn from the first 160 participants of the ongoing ImmuneRACE study and from 950 to 1,500 subjects provided by 6 global collaborators. Nearly every sample came with metadata listing a de-identified subject ID, COVID-19 status, age in years and sex. HLA class I and class II types, where available, came from metadata supplied by the sample provider rather than from assay-based typing.

Overall study outcomes, separate from this receptor: Clinical and demographic metadata were provided uncurated, with the amount varying by source and participant.

On this clone: Its target antigen remains unknown. No base-level quality is on record; no much larger clone is a single base apart.

V is clipped by 0 bases and J by 4 bases, and the sequence between their germline boundaries is 13 bases long. The germline V gene encodes CDR1 LGHNA and CDR2 YSLEER. The CDR3 holds 16 amino acids from the cysteine to the phenylalanine. Only CDR3 DNA is held: 48 bases, read in frame from base 1. The immunoSEQ Assay, a bias-controlled multiplex PCR, was used to amplify TCRbeta CDR3 regions from genomic DNA. Concerning the study's data processing: Nucleated cell counts per sample were estimated from amplification of reference gene primers within the assay. To quantify the absolute abundance of each unique TCRbeta CDR3 rearrangement, sequence reads were collapsed and filtered. Productive Simpson clonality was computed per sample as the square root of Simpson's diversity index over productive rearrangements. TCRdb retrieved this table from immuneACCESS and kept in-frame rearrangements only. Not all clones are present; in checked studies, unresolved V genes account for under half, and no reason is known for the remainder. V and J calls and clone size come straight from that table; D and trimming were deduced from the DNA. The sample yields about 220,000 clones; roughly 82% were counted once. The biggest ten clones account for about 2.1% of the sample.

Samples from volunteer blood donors who had recovered from COVID-19 were contributed by a second Seattle source. Whole blood was collected in K2EDTA tubes by collaborating institutions according to the institutions' own protocols. For TCRbeta analysis, collaborators shipped samples as frozen whole blood, isolated PBMCs, or DNA extracted from either of those sample types. The sequence links TRBV4-3 to TRBJ2-1, with no confident D gene call. The sample consisted of peripheral blood. The source of this sequence is a man aged 35-49 years who had recovered from COVID-19. The DNA sequence is TGCGCCAGCAGCCAAGATTCGGCAGACGGGTACAATGAGCAGTTCTTC. It encodes CASSQDSADGYNEQFF.